The clone carrying this TCR beta chain was seen once. Its target is not known. The entry originates in a study of cytomegalovirus exposure and HLA in healthy donors. For the study at large: Approximately 83 million unique TCRs from HLA-typed donors were held in an early data release.

The PCR employed 60 Vbeta primers together with 13 Jbeta primers. Clones were sequenced by immunoSEQ multiplex PCR, and TCRdb holds only the in-frame ones, with some missing. The profile covers about 120,000 clones, with roughly 80% appearing a single time and approximately 8.8% taken by the ten largest. Germline values: CDR1 SGHRS, CDR2 YFSETQ. CDR3 size: 15 residues. V trimming: 0 bases; J trimming: 5 bases; junction bases outside the gene matches: 3. The study's findings and limits: Specificity for CMV antigens was confirmed in vitro for a few of the CMV-associated chains. By HLA locus, TCR association rates varied in a later analysis, with DRB1 showing the most and HLA-C the fewest. Overall, approximately 150 TCR beta chains were annotated as cytomegalovirus-associated.

The V call is TRBV5-1, the J call TRBJ2-2; 8 nucleotides match TRBD1. Sequencing was carried out using PBMCs. This sequence originates from a female donor in good health and CMV-seropositive. CDR3: CASSLARGHTGELFF. The CDR3 region has the DNA TGCGCCAGCAGCTTGGCCAGGGGGCATACCGGGGAGCTGTTTTTT.